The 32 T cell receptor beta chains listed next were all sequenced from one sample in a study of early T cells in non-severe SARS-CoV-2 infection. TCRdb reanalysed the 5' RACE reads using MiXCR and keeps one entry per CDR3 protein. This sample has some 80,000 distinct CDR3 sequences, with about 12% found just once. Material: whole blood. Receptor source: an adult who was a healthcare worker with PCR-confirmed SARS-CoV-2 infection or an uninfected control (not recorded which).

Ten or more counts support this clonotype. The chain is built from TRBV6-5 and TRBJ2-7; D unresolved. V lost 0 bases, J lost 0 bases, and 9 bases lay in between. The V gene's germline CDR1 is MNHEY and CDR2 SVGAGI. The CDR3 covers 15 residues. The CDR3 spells CASSYSSFLSYEQYF. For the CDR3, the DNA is TGTGCCAGCAGTTACTCGAGCTTCCTCTCCTACGAGCAGTACTTC.

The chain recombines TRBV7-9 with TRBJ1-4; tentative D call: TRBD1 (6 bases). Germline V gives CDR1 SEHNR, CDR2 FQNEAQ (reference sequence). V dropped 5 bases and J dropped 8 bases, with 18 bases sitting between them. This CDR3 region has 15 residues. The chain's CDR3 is CASSTIQGEMEKLFF. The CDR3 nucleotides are TGTGCCAGCAGCACGATACAGGGAGAAATGGAAAAACTGTTTTTT.

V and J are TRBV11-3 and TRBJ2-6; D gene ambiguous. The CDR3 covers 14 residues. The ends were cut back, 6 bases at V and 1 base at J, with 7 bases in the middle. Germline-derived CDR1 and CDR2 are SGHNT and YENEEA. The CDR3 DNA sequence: TGTGCCAGCAGAAAGGGATCTGGGGCCAACGTCCTGACTTTC. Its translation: CASRKGSGANVLTF.

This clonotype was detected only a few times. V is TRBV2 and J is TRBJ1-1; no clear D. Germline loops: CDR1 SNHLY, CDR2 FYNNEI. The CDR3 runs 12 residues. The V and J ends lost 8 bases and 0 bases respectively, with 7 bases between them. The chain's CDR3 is CASHRVNTEAFF. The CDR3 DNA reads TGTGCCAGCCATAGAGTGAACACTGAAGCTTTCTTT.

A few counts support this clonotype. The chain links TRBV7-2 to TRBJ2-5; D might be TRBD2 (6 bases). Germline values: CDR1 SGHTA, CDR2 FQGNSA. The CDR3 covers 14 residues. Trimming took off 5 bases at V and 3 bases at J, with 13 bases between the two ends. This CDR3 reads CASSIRTGEETQYF. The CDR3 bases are TGTGCCAGCAGCATCAGGACGGGAGAAGAGACCCAGTACTTC.

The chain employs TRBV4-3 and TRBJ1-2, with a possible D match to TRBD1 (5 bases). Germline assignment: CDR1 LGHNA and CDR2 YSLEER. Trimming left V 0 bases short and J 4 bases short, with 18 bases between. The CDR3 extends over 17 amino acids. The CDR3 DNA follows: TGCGCCAGCAGCCAAGACCGAGACAGTTCGGGGATCTATGGCTACACCTTC. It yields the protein CASSQDRDSSGIYGYTF.

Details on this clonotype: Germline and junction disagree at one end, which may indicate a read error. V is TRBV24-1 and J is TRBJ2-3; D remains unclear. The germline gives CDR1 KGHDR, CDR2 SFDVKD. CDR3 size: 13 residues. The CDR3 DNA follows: TGTGCCACCAGTCGGCCGGGCGCTGATAAGCAGTATTTT. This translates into CATSRPGADKQYF.

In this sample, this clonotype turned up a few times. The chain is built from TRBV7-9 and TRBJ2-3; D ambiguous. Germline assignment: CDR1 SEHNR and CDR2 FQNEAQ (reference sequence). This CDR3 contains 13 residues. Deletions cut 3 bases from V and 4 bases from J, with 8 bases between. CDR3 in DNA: TGTGCCAGCAGCTTTTTCATCGCAGATACGCAGTATTTT. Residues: CASSFFIADTQYF.

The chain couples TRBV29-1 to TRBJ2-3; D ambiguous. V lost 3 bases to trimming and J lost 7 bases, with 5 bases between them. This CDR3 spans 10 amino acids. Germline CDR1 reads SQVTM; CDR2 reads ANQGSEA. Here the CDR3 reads CSVESYTQYF. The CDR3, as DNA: TGCAGCGTTGAGTCATATACGCAGTATTTT.

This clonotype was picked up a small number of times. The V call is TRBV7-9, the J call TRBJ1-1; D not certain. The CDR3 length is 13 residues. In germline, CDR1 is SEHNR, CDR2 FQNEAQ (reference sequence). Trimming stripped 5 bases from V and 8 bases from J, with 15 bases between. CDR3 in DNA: TGTGCCAGCAGCCCCCCAGTTTCCTCAGAAGCTTTCTTT. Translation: CASSPPVSSEAFF.

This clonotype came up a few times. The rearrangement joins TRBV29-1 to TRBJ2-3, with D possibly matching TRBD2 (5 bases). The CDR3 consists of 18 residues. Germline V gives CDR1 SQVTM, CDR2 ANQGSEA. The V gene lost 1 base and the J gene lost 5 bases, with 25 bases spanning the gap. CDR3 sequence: CSVEGYAGRVARGDTQYF. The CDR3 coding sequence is TGCAGCGTTGAAGGATATGCTGGGCGGGTGGCTAGAGGAGATACGCAGTATTTT.

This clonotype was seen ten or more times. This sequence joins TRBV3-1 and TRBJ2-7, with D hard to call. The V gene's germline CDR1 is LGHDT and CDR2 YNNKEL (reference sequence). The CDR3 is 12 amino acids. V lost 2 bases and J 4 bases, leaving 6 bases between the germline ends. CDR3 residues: CASSQFLYEQYF. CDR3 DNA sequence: TGTGCCAGCAGCCAATTCTTATACGAGCAGTACTTC.

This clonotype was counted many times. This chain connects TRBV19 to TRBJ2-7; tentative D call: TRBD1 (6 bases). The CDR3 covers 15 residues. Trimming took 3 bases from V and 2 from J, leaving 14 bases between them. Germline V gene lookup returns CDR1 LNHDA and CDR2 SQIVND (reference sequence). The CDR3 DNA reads TGTGCCAGTAGTATCCGGGACACTTTAACCTACGAGCAGTACTTC. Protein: CASSIRDTLTYEQYF.

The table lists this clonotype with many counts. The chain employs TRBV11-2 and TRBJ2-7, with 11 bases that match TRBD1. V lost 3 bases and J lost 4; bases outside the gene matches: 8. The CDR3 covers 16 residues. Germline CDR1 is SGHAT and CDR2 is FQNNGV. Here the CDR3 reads CASSFWTGGAGYEQYF. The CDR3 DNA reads TGTGCCAGCAGCTTCTGGACAGGGGGCGCGGGGTACGAGCAGTACTTC.

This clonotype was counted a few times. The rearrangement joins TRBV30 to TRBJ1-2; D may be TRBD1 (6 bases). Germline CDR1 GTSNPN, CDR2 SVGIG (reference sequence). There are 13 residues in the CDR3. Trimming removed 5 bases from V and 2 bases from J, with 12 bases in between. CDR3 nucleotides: TGTGCCTGGCTGCCCGACAGGAACTATGGCTACACCTTC. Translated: CAWLPDRNYGYTF. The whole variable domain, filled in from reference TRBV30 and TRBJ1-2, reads SQTIHQWPATLVQPVGSPLSLECTVEGTSNPNLYWYRQAAGRGLQLLFYSVGIGQISSEVPQNLSASRPQDRQFILSSKKLLLSDSGFYLCAWLPDRNYGYTFGSGTRLTVV.

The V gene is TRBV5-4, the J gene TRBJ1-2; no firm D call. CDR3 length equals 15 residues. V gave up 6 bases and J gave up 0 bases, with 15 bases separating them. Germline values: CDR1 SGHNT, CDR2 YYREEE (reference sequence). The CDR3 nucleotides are TGTGCCAGCACAGTGAAGGAAATAGCTAACTATGGCTACACCTTC. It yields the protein CASTVKEIANYGYTF.

Written as DNA, the CDR3 is TGTGCCAGCAGCTTAGTTGCCGCCCCGGGGGAGCTGTTTTTT. Amino acids: CASSLVAAPGELFF. This sequence joins TRBV7-6 and TRBJ2-2; no firm D call. V was trimmed by 1 base and J by 8 bases, leaving 11 bases between them. CDR1 is SGHVS and CDR2 is FNYEAQ in the germline V gene. CDR3 length: 14 amino acids.

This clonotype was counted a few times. This CDR3 is CASSIRTSGSSYNEQFF. The CDR3 DNA is TGTGCCAGTAGTATCAGGACTAGCGGAAGCTCCTACAATGAGCAGTTCTTC. The chain employs TRBV19 and TRBJ2-1, with 10 bases aligning to TRBD2. This CDR3 has 17 amino acids. V lost 3 bases to trimming and J lost 0 bases; unmatched junction nucleotides: 5. CDR1 LNHDA and CDR2 SQIVND come from the germline V gene (reference sequence).

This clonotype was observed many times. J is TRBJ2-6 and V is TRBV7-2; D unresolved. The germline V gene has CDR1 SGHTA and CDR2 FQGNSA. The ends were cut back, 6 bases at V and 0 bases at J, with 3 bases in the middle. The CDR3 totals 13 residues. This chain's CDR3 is CASRHSGANVLTF. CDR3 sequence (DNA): TGTGCCAGCAGACACTCTGGGGCCAACGTCCTGACTTTC.

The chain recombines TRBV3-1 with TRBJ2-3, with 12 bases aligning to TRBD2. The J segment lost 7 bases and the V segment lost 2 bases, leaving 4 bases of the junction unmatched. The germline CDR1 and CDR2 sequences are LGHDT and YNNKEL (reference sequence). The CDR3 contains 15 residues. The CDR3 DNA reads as TGTGCCAGCAGCCAACTAGCGGGAGGGCCGCATACGCAGTATTTT. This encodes CASSQLAGGPHTQYF.

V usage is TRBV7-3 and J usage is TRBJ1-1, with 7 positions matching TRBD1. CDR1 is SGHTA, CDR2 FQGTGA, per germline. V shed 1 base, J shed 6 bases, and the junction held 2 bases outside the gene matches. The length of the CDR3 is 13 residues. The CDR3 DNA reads TGTGCCAGCAGCTTAAACAGGGGCCCTGAAGCTTTCTTT. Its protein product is CASSLNRGPEAFF.

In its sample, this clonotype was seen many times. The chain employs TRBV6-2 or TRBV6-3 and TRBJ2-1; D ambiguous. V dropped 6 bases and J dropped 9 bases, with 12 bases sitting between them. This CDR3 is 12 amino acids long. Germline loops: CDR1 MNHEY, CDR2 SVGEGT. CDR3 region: CASSPVGSEQFF. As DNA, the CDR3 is TGTGCCAGCAGCCCAGTTGGATCTGAGCAGTTCTTC.

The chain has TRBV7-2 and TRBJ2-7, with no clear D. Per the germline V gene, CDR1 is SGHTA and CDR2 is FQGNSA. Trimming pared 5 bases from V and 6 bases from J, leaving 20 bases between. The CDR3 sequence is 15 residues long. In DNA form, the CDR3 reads TGTGCCAGCAGCGCCACGCCCTCCGGGCGAGGCGAGCAGTACTTC. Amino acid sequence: CASSATPSGRGEQYF.

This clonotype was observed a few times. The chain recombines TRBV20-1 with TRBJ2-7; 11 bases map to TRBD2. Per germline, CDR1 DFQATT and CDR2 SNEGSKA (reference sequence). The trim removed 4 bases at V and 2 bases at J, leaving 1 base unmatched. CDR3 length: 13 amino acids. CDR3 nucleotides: TGCAGTGCTAAACTAGCGGGGGCCTACGAGCAGTACTTC. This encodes CSAKLAGAYEQYF.

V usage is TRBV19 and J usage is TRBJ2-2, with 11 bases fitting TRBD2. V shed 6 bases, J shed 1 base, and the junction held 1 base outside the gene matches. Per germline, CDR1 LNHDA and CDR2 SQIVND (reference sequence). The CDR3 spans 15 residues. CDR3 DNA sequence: TGTGCCAGTAGCCTAGCGGGAGGGAACACCGGGGAGCTGTTTTTT. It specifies CASSLAGGNTGELFF.

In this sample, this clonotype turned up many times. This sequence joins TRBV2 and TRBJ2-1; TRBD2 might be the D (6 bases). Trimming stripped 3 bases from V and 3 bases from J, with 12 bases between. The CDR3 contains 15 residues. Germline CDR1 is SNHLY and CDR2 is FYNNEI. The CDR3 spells CASSDTAGYYNEQFF. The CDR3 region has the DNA TGTGCCAGCAGTGATACGGCGGGATACTACAATGAGCAGTTCTTC. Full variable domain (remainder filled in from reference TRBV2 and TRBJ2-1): EPEVTQTPSHQVTQMGQEVILRCVPISNHLYFYWYRQILGQKVEFLVSFYNNEISEKSEIFDDQFSVERPDGSNFTLKIRSTKLEDSAMYFCASSDTAGYYNEQFFGPGTRLTVL.

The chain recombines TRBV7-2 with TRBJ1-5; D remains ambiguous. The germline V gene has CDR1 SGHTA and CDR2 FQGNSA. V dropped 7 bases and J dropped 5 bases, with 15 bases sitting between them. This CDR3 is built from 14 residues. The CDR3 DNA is TGTGCCAGCAACTTTTTATCGGACCATCAGCCCCAGCATTTT. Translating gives CASNFLSDHQPQHF.

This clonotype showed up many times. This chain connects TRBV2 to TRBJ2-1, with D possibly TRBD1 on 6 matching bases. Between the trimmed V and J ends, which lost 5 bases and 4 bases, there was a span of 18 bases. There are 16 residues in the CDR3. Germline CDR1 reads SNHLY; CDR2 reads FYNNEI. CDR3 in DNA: TGTGCCAGCAGTCCATGGAATCGAGGGGGATACAATGAGCAGTTCTTC. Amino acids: CASSPWNRGGYNEQFF.

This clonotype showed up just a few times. This chain's CDR3 is CASSVDVAGGYDEQFF. The CDR3 DNA follows: TGTGCCAGCAGCGTAGACGTAGCGGGAGGGTACGATGAGCAGTTCTTC. The J gene is TRBJ2-1, the V gene TRBV9; 11 bases align to TRBD2. V trimming: 0 bases; J trimming: 8 bases; junction bases outside the gene matches: 7. This CDR3 spans 16 amino acids. Germline values: CDR1 SGDLS, CDR2 YYNGEE. The full variable domain, in which reference TRBV9 and TRBJ2-1 provide the parts outside the CDR3, is DSGVTQTPKHLITATGQRVTLRCSPRSGDLSVYWYQQSLDQGLQFLIQYYNGEERAKGNILERFSAQQFPDLHSELNLSSLELGDSALYFCASSVDVAGGYDEQFFGPGTRLTVL.

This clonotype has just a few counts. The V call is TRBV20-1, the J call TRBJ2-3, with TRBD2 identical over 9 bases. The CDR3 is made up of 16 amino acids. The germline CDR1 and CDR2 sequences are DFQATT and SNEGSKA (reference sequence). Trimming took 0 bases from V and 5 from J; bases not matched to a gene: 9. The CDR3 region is CSARDTGLATGDTQYF. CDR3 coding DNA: TGCAGTGCTAGAGATACCGGACTAGCGACTGGAGATACGCAGTATTTT.

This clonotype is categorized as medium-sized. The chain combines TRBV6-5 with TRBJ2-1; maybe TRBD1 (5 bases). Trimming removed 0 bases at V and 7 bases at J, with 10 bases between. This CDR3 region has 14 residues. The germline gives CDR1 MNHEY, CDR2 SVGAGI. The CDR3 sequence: CASSYSVGLNEQFF. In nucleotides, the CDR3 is TGTGCCAGCAGTTACTCTGTGGGGCTGAATGAGCAGTTCTTC.

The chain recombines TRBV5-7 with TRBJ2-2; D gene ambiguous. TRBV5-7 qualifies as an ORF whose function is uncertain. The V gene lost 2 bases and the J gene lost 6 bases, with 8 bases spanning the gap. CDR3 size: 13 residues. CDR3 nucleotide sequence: TGTGCCAGCAGCTTTCGCGTATCCGGGGAGCTGTTTTTT. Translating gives CASSFRVSGELFF.